This T cell receptor beta chain stems from a study of T cells in narcolepsy (dated by TCRdb to about 2018). Regarding the complete study: The study enrolled patients with narcolepsy type 1 or type 2 (NT1, NT2) together with healthy control donors. The study used TCR Vbeta sequencing to track clonotypes in blood and CSF while looking for autoreactive T cells in narcolepsy patients that target self-antigens of hypocretin neurons (hypocretin, TRIB2). Study-level results and caveats: Patients and controls had comparable numbers of sequenced blood memory CD4+ clonotypes, averaging about 37,000 and 33,000, respectively. Plots that compared CSF and blood CD4+ T cell clonotypes from the same patient highlighted HCRT-specific and TRIB2-specific autoreactive clonotypes. Some blood memory CD4+ repertoires from patients and controls contained no sequences matching autoreactive T cell clones. Autoreactive clonotypes were reported to be detected serially in the blood of the same patients and of different patients, but not in the blood of healthy controls.

Library prep was done by the immunoSEQ multiplex PCR assay. TCRdb re-hosts the immuneACCESS table, in-frame sequences only. Its copies lack some clones; in the studies checked, an unresolved V gene accounts for under half of them, and the cause for the rest is not known. Here the sample has fewer than 35,000 clones; over 80% occur a single time. The biggest ten clones account for 2% to 3% of the sample. From its cysteine to its phenylalanine, the CDR3 spans 14 amino acids. The kept DNA is CDR3 alone, 42 bases in frame from the first base. As encoded in the germline V gene, CDR1 is SGHRS while CDR2 is YFSETQ. V loses 5 bases of germline sequence and J loses 8 bases, and the interval between the two ends is 17 bases. In the case of this clone: This receptor's antigen is unknown. One base away there is no much larger clone; base qualities are not given.

For TCR Vbeta sequencing, memory CD4+ T cells were sorted ex vivo from the peripheral blood of narcolepsy patients and healthy controls. This sequence was found in a human donor with narcolepsy. In this chain, TRBV5-1 is recombined with TRBJ2-1, with the D segment possibly TRBD1 or TRBD2, each aligning over 5 bases. Sequenced material: CD45RA- memory CD4+ T cells from PBMCs. The cell subset or site label corresponds to: memory T cells sorted ex vivo from peripheral blood. The CDR3 reads CASRPGPERHEQFF. In nucleotides, the sequence is TGCGCCAGCAGGCCGGGACCCGAGAGACATGAGCAGTTCTTC. Joined to the reference TRBV5-1 and TRBJ2-1 proteins, this CDR3 gives the full variable domain: KAGVTQTPRYLIKTRGQQVTLSCSPISGHRSVSWYQQTPGQGLQFLFEYFSETQRNKGNFPGRFSGRQFSNSRSEMNVSTLELGDSALYLCASRPGPERHEQFFGPGTRLTVL.